The 9 T cell receptor beta chains below were found in one sample sequenced in a study of liver allograft versus peripheral blood T cells. Looking at the study overall: Recipients' peripheral blood supplied the T cell receptor repertoires against which those in transplanted livers were compared.

From the reads, TCRdb called clonotypes with MiXCR, one entry per CDR3 protein. Of some 7,000 distinct CDR3 sequences in the sample, 16% were seen once. The receptor set was obtained from a human patient who had a liver transplant. Some T cells may be provided by the graft donor.

In its sample, this clonotype is medium-sized (0.01 to 0.1%). J is TRBJ1-2 and V is TRBV19; D remains ambiguous. Trimming took off 2 bases at V and 4 bases at J, with 8 bases between the two ends. This CDR3 has 13 amino acids. The germline CDR1 and CDR2 sequences are LNHDA and SQIVND (reference sequence). The CDR3 DNA reads as TGTGCCAGTAGTATACGTCAGGTCTATGGCTACACCTTC. Translating gives CASSIRQVYGYTF.

With regard to this clonotype: Just one base apart from a much larger clone, this may be a read error. The chain recombines TRBV7-3 with TRBJ2-7; D may correspond to TRBD1 or TRBD2 (5 bases each). The V gene's germline CDR1 is SGHTA and CDR2 FQGTGA. CDR3 length: 14 residues. The V gene lost 2 bases and the J gene lost 6 bases, with 14 bases spanning the gap. CDR3: CASSLQGAACEQYF. The CDR3 coding sequence is TGTGCCAGCAGCTTACAGGGAGCAGCCTGCGAGCAGTACTTC.

This clonotype showed up just a few times. V is TRBV9 and J is TRBJ2-5, with 8 bases lining up with TRBD2. The germline gives CDR1 SGDLS, CDR2 YYNGEE. The CDR3 contains 16 residues. Germline trimming cut 1 base from V and 4 bases from J; bases unmatched to any gene: 9. CDR3 DNA sequence: TGTGCCAGCAGCGTATCTGGCGGGGGGATAGGAGAGACCCAGTACTTC. Its protein product is CASSVSGGGIGETQYF.

This clonotype is medium-sized within its sample. The chain links TRBV19 to TRBJ1-2; D gene unclear. The CDR3 length is 15 residues. V dropped 3 bases and J dropped 2 bases, with 13 bases sitting between them. In germline, CDR1 is LNHDA, CDR2 SQIVND (reference sequence). In DNA, the CDR3 is TGTGCCAGTAGTATGTTAACAGCTAACAACTATGGCTACACCTTC. This encodes CASSMLTANNYGYTF. Supplemented by reference TRBV19 and TRBJ1-2, the full variable domain reads DGGITQSPKYLFRKEGQNVTLSCEQNLNHDAMYWYRQDPGQGLRLIYYSQIVNDFQKGDIAEGYSVSREKKESFPLTVTSAQKNPTAFYLCASSMLTANNYGYTFGSGTRLTVV.

The chain couples TRBV6-6 to TRBJ1-2; 9 bases agree with TRBD1. This CDR3 has 14 amino acids. V lost 6 bases and J lost 3; bases outside the gene matches: 5. Germline V CDR1 and CDR2: MNHNY, SVGAGI (reference sequence). The CDR3 region is CASSRDRGYYGYTF. CDR3 coding DNA: TGTGCCAGCAGCCGCGACAGGGGGTACTATGGCTACACCTTC.

This clonotype was counted ten times or more. The rearrangement joins TRBV7-2 to TRBJ2-1, with D unclear. Germline V gene sequence: CDR1 SGHTA, CDR2 FQGNSA. This CDR3 is built from 14 residues. V was clipped by 2 bases and J by 4 bases, with 9 bases between them. CDR3 region: CASSLNVGYNEQFF. As DNA, the CDR3 is TGTGCCAGCAGCTTAAACGTGGGGTACAATGAGCAGTTCTTC.

Judged by abundance, this clonotype is medium-sized. V is TRBV14 and J is TRBJ1-1; a weak D match, TRBD1 (5 bases). This CDR3 has 13 residues. Per germline, CDR1 SGHDN and CDR2 FVKESK. Deletions cut 4 bases from V and 6 bases from J, with 12 bases between. In DNA form, the CDR3 reads TGTGCCAGCAGCCCATATGGAGGGGCTGAAGCTTTCTTT. This translates into CASSPYGGAEAFF.

This clonotype qualifies as medium-sized. CDR3 in amino acids: CASSVEGTGGEAFF. CDR3 sequence (DNA): TGTGCCAGCAGCGTAGAGGGGACAGGGGGTGAAGCTTTCTTT. The gene calls are TRBV9 and TRBJ1-1; 11 bases agree with TRBD1. J gave up 7 bases and V 0 bases, and 2 bases lay outside the gene matches. The germline gives CDR1 SGDLS, CDR2 YYNGEE. CDR3 length: 14 amino acids. Based on the CDR3 plus reference TRBV9 and TRBJ1-1, the full variable domain is DSGVTQTPKHLITATGQRVTLRCSPRSGDLSVYWYQQSLDQGLQFLIQYYNGEERAKGNILERFSAQQFPDLHSELNLSSLELGDSALYFCASSVEGTGGEAFFGQGTRLTVV.

This clonotype was detected many times. The chain joins TRBV19 to TRBJ2-1; tentatively, D is TRBD1 (6 bases). V was trimmed by 7 bases and J by 5 bases, leaving 15 bases between them. The CDR3 loop spans 14 amino acids. Germline-derived CDR1 and CDR2 are LNHDA and SQIVND (reference sequence). CDR3 protein: CASNKYREHNEQFF. The CDR3 DNA follows: TGTGCCAGTAATAAATACAGGGAACACAATGAGCAGTTCTTC.